The rows below give T cell receptor beta chains drawn from one sample of a study of CD8+CD57+ T cells in acquired aplastic anemia. TCRdb itself ran the reads through MiXCR, one entry per CDR3 protein. This table has 130,000 or so distinct CDR3 sequences, around 41% appearing once. The sequenced sample was sorted CD4+, CD8+, or CD8+CD57+ T cells (not recorded which) from PBMCs. Receptors were obtained from a human donor in good health, serving as a control. Both conserved end residues are part of each CDR3. The D gene is left open where the match is weak. The size field is filled for only some rows; it gives once, few, many or a size class.

many	TRBV12-5	TRBJ2-7	NA	CASGHSGAGEQYF	TGTGCTAGTGGTCACTCGGGGGCGGGCGAGCAGTACTTC
NA	TRBV11-1	TRBJ2-1	TRBD2	CASTGLAGAFSGFNEQFF	TGTGCCAGCACCGGACTAGCGGGAGCCTTCTCAGGGTTCAATGAGCAGTTCTTC
few	TRBV25-1	TRBJ2-7	TRBD2	CASGTSAYEQYF	TGTGCCAGCGGGACTAGCGCCTACGAGCAGTACTTC
NA	TRBV2	TRBJ1-1	NA	CGSSHVGRETNTEAFF	TGTGGCAGCAGCCACGTCGGGAGGGAGACTAACACTGAAGCTTTCTTT
many	TRBV2	TRBJ2-7	NA	CASSDGWRTRGDEQYF	TGTGCCAGCAGTGATGGTTGGCGGACCCGGGGTGACGAGCAGTACTTC
many	TRBV20-1	TRBJ1-2	TRBD1	CSARGGHGYTF	TGCAGTGCCAGGGGGGGACATGGCTACACCTTC
NA	TRBV6-1	TRBJ2-5	TRBD1	CASSEFWGDRGRETQYF	TGTGCCAGCAGTGAGTTTTGGGGGGACAGGGGGAGAGAGACCCAGTACTTC
NA	TRBV24-1	TRBJ2-1	NA	CATSDPRTGNEQFF	TGTGCCACCAGTGATCCTCGTACAGGCAATGAGCAGTTCTTC
few	TRBV3-1	TRBJ1-1	TRBD1	CASSPRGQLPKAFF	TGTGCCAGCAGCCCCCGGGGACAGCTCCCAAAAGCTTTCTTT
many	TRBV5-4	TRBJ2-7	NA	CASSGRGRIDEQYF	TGTGCCAGCAGCGGTAGAGGGAGGATCGACGAGCAGTACTTC
NA	TRBV19	TRBJ2-1	TRBD2	CASSTSGYEQFF	TGTGCCAGTAGTACTAGCGGGTATGAGCAGTTCTTC
NA	TRBV4-2	TRBJ2-2	NA	CASGIRGSWGNLNTGELFF	TGTGCCAGCGGGATAAGGGGGAGTTGGGGAAATCTTAACACCGGGGAGCTGTTTTTT
NA	TRBV18	TRBJ1-1	NA	CASSPRGVVMNTGAFF	TGTGCCAGCTCACCACGCGGCGTAGTAATGAACACTGGAGCTTTCTTT
NA	TRBV20-1	TRBJ1-5	NA	CSARSLMDQPQHF	TGCAGTGCTAGGTCTCTAATGGATCAGCCCCAGCATTTT
NA	TRBV7-9	TRBJ2-7	NA	CATSTRGSYEQYF	TGTGCCACCAGCACTAGGGGATCCTACGAGCAGTACTTC
NA	TRBV2	TRBJ2-1	NA	CASSEAGYSGGALSYNEQFF	TGTGCCAGCAGTGAAGCAGGTTATTCGGGCGGGGCCCTCTCCTACAATGAGCAGTTCTTC